The T cell receptor beta chain under discussion was sequenced for a study of cytomegalovirus exposure and HLA in healthy donors. Study findings and constraints: In vitro testing confirmed a few CMV-associated chains as specific for CMV antigens. Earlier results showed most TCR beta V segments being productive about 90% or about 30% of the time.

This CDR3 spans 11 amino acids. In germline, CDR1 is DFQATT, CDR2 SNEGSKA (reference sequence). Trimming left V 8 bases short and J 3 bases short, with 10 bases between. Note on this clone: Its cognate antigen is unknown.

In the PCR, 60 Vbeta and 13 Jbeta primers were used. Methods used by the authors: Later, roughly 86 million unique TCR beta chains were counted in an analysis, and roughly 11 million of them were shared. Data came from immunoSEQ multiplex PCR; TCRdb stores just in-frame clones and leaves some out. V and J calls plus clone size are reproduced from that table; the DNA served to infer D and trimming. The sample has about 90,000 clones, roughly 83% seen once. Sequences were obtained from PBMCs. The rearrangement links TRBV20-1 to TRBJ2-5; D remains ambiguous. The TCR sequence derives from a man aged 18 to 30 in good health and CMV-seronegative. The CDR3 loop is CSTRREETQYF. The CDR3 DNA reads TGCAGTACTCGACGGGAAGAGACCCAGTACTTC.